This entry lists 8 T cell receptor beta chains sequenced from one sample in a study of T cells in localized non-small cell lung cancer. Method: immunoSEQ multiplex PCR; TCRdb's copy keeps in-frame clones and lacks some. The sample contains under 2,000 clones, 20% of which appear only once. The specimen was normal lung tissue next to the tumor, collected before any cancer treatment. The receptors were sampled from a man between 40 and 75 years old with stage III lung adenocarcinoma.

The rearrangement joins TRBV30 to TRBJ2-1; unclear D gene. The CDR3 runs 11 residues. Germline lookup yields CDR1 GTSNPN and CDR2 SVGIG (reference sequence). Trimming took 5 bases from V and 3 from J, leaving 5 bases between them. This chain's CDR3 is CAWGLYNEQFF. The CDR3 coding sequence is TGTGCCTGGGGCCTCTACAATGAGCAGTTCTTC.

This clone rates as medium-sized. The DNA of the CDR3 is TGCGCCAGCAGCCCCGAAGGCCTCGGGCACTATGGCTACACCTTC. This sequence encodes CASSPEGLGHYGYTF. The V call is TRBV4-1, the J call TRBJ1-2; no clear D. CDR3 size: 15 residues. CDR1 MGHRA and CDR2 YSYEKL come from the germline V gene. V lost 4 bases and J lost 3, with 15 bases in between.

The chain joins TRBV19 to TRBJ1-2; D not resolved. CDR3 length: 13 amino acids. Trimming shortened V by 5 bases and J by 2 bases, and 9 bases separated the two germline ends. Germline assignment: CDR1 LNHDA and CDR2 SQIVND (reference sequence). As DNA, the CDR3 is TGTGCCAGTAGTTTAGCTCAAAACTATGGCTACACCTTC. This gives the protein CASSLAQNYGYTF.

The J gene is TRBJ2-1, the V gene TRBV9; TRBD2 matches 9 bases. V lost 4 bases and J lost 8; bases outside the gene matches: 19. CDR1 and CDR2 (germline): SGDLS, YYNGEE. The CDR3 runs 18 residues. The CDR3 DNA reads as TGTGCCAGCAGCTCCCACACCGGGACTAGCTTCTTTGAAGATGAGCAGTTCTTC. Its translation is CASSSHTGTSFFEDEQFF.

This chain joins TRBV12-5 and TRBJ2-7; 10 bases are shared with TRBD2. The V gene's germline CDR1 is LGHNT and CDR2 FRNRAP. With 0 bases clipped from V and 5 bases from J, the junction kept 10 bases outside the gene matches. This CDR3 is 17 amino acids long. This chain's CDR3 is CASGLVVSSGGAHEQYF. The CDR3 DNA sequence: TGTGCTAGTGGTTTGGTAGTATCGAGCGGGGGGGCCCACGAGCAGTACTTC.

The J gene is TRBJ2-7, the V gene TRBV2, with D maybe TRBD2 (6 bases). Trimming took off 6 bases at V and 7 bases at J, with 19 bases between the two ends. The CDR3 has 14 amino acids. Germline CDR1 and CDR2: SNHLY and FYNNEI. As DNA, the CDR3 is TGTGCCAGCAGGCCCGACGTCGGCGCGGGGGAGCAGTACTTC. Translating it yields CASRPDVGAGEQYF.

By sample fraction, this clone is hyperexpanded. The chain is built from TRBV11-3 and TRBJ2-5; 10 bases map to TRBD2. Germline V lookup: CDR1 SGHNT, CDR2 YENEEA. V trimming: 3 bases; J trimming: 5 bases; junction bases outside the gene matches: 6. The CDR3 spans 15 residues. The CDR3 region has the DNA TGTGCCAGCAGCTTGGTAGCGGGGGGAGGGGAGACCCAGTACTTC. It encodes CASSLVAGGGETQYF.

The sample holds a few counts of this clone. V and J are TRBV11-3 and TRBJ1-5, with a weak D call TRBD1 (5 bases). Trimming cost V 5 bases and J 0 bases, with 11 bases left between them. The CDR3 is made up of 15 amino acids. The germline gives CDR1 SGHNT, CDR2 YENEEA. The chain's CDR3 is CASSLGRNSNQPQHF. The CDR3 region has the DNA TGTGCCAGCAGCCTGGGACGAAATAGCAATCAGCCCCAGCATTTT.